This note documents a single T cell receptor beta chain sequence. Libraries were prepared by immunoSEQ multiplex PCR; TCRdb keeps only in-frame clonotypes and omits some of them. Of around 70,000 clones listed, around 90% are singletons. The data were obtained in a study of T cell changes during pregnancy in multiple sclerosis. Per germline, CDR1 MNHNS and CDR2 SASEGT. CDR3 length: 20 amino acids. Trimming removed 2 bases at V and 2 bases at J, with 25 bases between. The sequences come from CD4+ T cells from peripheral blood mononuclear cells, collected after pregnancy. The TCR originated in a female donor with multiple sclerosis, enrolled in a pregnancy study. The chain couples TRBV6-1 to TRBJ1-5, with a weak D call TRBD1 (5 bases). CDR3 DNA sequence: TGTGCCAGCAGTGAAAGGTGGGGCAGGGCATCGGTTAGTGGCAATCAGCCCCAGCATTTT. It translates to CASSERWGRASVSGNQPQHF.